The 16 T cell receptor beta chains reported below all come from one sample, sequenced in a study of pediatric ulcerative colitis. Some clones are missing from TCRdb's copy, which holds only in-frame ones; the method was immunoSEQ multiplex PCR. The repertoire includes around 10,000 clones, roughly 82% of them detected once, and about 3.9% sits in the top ten. Rectal tissue came from one to two pinch biopsies taken at colonoscopy. The sample was gut tissue. The receptors stem from a girl aged 10 to 17 who was a control in a study of pediatric ulcerative colitis.

The chain recombines TRBV12-5 with TRBJ1-5, with D possibly being TRBD1 (6 bases). Trimming took 6 bases from V and 5 from J, leaving 26 bases between them. The CDR3 totals 18 residues. CDR1 and CDR2 from the germline V gene are LGHNT and FRNRAP. Here the CDR3 reads CASGKDPGALTGDQPQHF. The CDR3 nucleotides read TGTGCTAGTGGCAAAGACCCAGGGGCCCTAACCGGCGATCAGCCCCAGCATTTT.

The chain has TRBV28 and TRBJ2-7, with D uncertain. V gave up 4 bases and J gave up 2 bases, with 6 bases separating them. Germline CDR1 reads MDHEN; CDR2 reads SYDVKM. This CDR3 is 12 amino acids long. In DNA, the CDR3 is TGTGCCAGCAGTTGGGATACCTACGAGCAGTACTTC. Protein product: CASSWDTYEQYF.

The chain has TRBV28 and TRBJ1-5, with unresolved D. V was trimmed by 4 bases and J by 3 bases, leaving 22 bases between them. Germline-derived CDR1 and CDR2 are MDHEN and SYDVKM. The CDR3 is 18 amino acids. The DNA for the CDR3 is TGTGCCAGCAGTTCACAATTACCCCCCCCAACCCTCAATCAGCCCCAGCATTTT. Its translation: CASSSQLPPPTLNQPQHF.

This clone was seen once. The chain carries TRBV28 and TRBJ2-1; D ambiguous. The CDR3 runs 15 residues. Between the trimmed V and J ends, which lost 7 bases and 3 bases, there was a span of 16 bases. Germline V gene data show CDR1 as MDHEN and CDR2 as SYDVKM. In nucleotides, the CDR3 is TGTGCCAGCATCCGAGTTATGGGTCTCTACAATGAGCAGTTCTTC. Protein product: CASIRVMGLYNEQFF. Full variable domain (rest looked up from reference TRBV28 and TRBJ2-1): DVKVTQSSRYLVKRTGEKVFLECVQDMDHENMFWYRQDPGLGLRLIYFSYDVKMKEKGDIPEGYSVSREKKERFSLILESASTNQTSMYLCASIRVMGLYNEQFFGPGTRLTVL.

The CDR3 DNA is TGTGCCAGCAGCTTAGGGGGGACGTCCACAGATACGCAGTATTTT. It translates to CASSLGGTSTDTQYF. The rearrangement uses TRBV11-3 and TRBJ2-3, with D perhaps being TRBD1 or TRBD2 (5 bases each). Germline loops: CDR1 SGHNT, CDR2 YENEEA. The germline V and J ends were trimmed by 1 base and 2 bases, with 10 bases remaining between them. CDR3 length: 15 residues.

This rearrangement joins TRBV19 to TRBJ1-1, with TRBD1 matching over 10 bases. CDR3 size: 19 residues. With 4 bases clipped from V and 0 bases from J, the junction kept 14 bases outside the gene matches. CDR1 and CDR2 from the germline V gene are LNHDA and SQIVND (reference sequence). Here the CDR3 DNA reads TGTGCCAGTAGTACCGCGCCGGCGGACAGGGGGAAGTTGAACACTGAAGCTTTCTTT. This encodes CASSTAPADRGKLNTEAFF.

The chain has TRBV28 and TRBJ1-5, with D tentatively TRBD1 (5 bases). CDR1 MDHEN and CDR2 SYDVKM come from the germline V gene. Trimming cost V 6 bases and J 5 bases, with 17 bases left between them. The CDR3 totals 15 residues. The CDR3 region is CASSLAGPRHQPQHF. CDR3 in DNA: TGTGCCAGCAGCTTGGCGGGGCCCCGCCATCAGCCCCAGCATTTT. Supplemented by reference TRBV28 and TRBJ1-5, the full variable domain reads DVKVTQSSRYLVKRTGEKVFLECVQDMDHENMFWYRQDPGLGLRLIYFSYDVKMKEKGDIPEGYSVSREKKERFSLILESASTNQTSMYLCASSLAGPRHQPQHFGDGTRLSIL.

The V gene is TRBV27, the J gene TRBJ1-1; D is ambiguous. The V end lost 2 bases, the J end lost 5 bases, and 12 bases lay between the germline ends. The germline gives CDR1 MNHEY, CDR2 SMNVEV (reference sequence). This CDR3 is 14 amino acids long. CDR3 bases: TGTGCCAGCAGTTTAGGTTACAGAGGGACTGAAGCTTTCTTT. This sequence encodes CASSLGYRGTEAFF.

The chain links TRBV6-6 to TRBJ2-1, with TRBD1 matching 7 bases. Germline assignment: CDR1 MNHNY and CDR2 SVGAGI (reference sequence). CDR3 length: 15 residues. V was clipped by 7 bases and J by 6 bases; unmatched bases: 12. This CDR3 is CASTKGATASNEQFF. The CDR3 coding sequence is TGTGCCAGCACCAAGGGGGCTACTGCCAGCAATGAGCAGTTCTTC.

The chain links TRBV7-8 to TRBJ1-5; D not resolved. V lost 1 base and J 7 bases, leaving 11 bases between the germline ends. Germline V gives CDR1 SGHVS, CDR2 FQNEAQ. The CDR3 spans 14 residues. The CDR3 nucleotides are TGTGCCAGCAGCTTAGTCGGGGTCGGGCAGCCCCAGCATTTT. The encoded protein is CASSLVGVGQPQHF.

Only a few counts were recorded for this clone. The rearrangement uses TRBV28 and TRBJ1-5; 8 nucleotides agree with TRBD1. J gave up 9 bases and V 6 bases, and 10 bases lay outside the gene matches. Germline values: CDR1 MDHEN, CDR2 SYDVKM. The length of the CDR3 is 14 residues. This chain's CDR3 is CASRSDRGGRPQHF. For the CDR3, the DNA is TGTGCCAGCAGATCCGACAGGGGTGGTCGGCCCCAGCATTTT.

This chain uses TRBV28 with TRBJ2-7, with 7 bases that match TRBD2. The V segment lost 6 bases and the J segment 4 bases; nucleotides outside the gene matches: 15. From germline, CDR1 is MDHEN and CDR2 SYDVKM. The CDR3 consists of 16 residues. CDR3: CASSSVRAGLSYEQYF. CDR3 DNA: TGTGCCAGCAGCTCCGTCCGAGCGGGACTAAGTTACGAGCAGTACTTC.

In its sample, this clone was seen once. J is TRBJ2-3 and V is TRBV5-6; tentative D call: TRBD2 (6 bases). Looked up from germline, CDR1 is SGHDT and CDR2 is YYEEEE. CDR3 length equals 17 residues. V was cut by 5 bases and J by 3 bases, with 22 bases left in between. CDR3 residues: CASSLDGTGPRTDTQYF. CDR3 coding DNA: TGTGCCAGCAGTCTTGATGGGACTGGCCCAAGGACAGATACGCAGTATTTT.

This clone occurred a few times. The CDR3 loop is CASSNTAPYGYTF. The CDR3 DNA reads TGCGCCAGCAGTAATACAGCGCCCTATGGCTACACCTTC. This sequence joins TRBV5-1 and TRBJ1-2; D is ambiguous. The V end was cut by 5 bases, the J end by 4 bases, with 12 bases between. The CDR3 covers 13 residues. Germline CDR1 reads SGHRS; CDR2 reads YFSETQ.

The rearrangement uses TRBV10-3 and TRBJ1-3, with TRBD1 matching over 9 bases. The length of the CDR3 is 14 residues. V was clipped by 3 bases and J by 4 bases; unmatched bases: 1. The germline gives CDR1 ENHRY, CDR2 SYGVKD. CDR3 amino acids: CAISDGTGGNTIYF. CDR3 DNA sequence: TGTGCCATCAGTGACGGGACAGGGGGAAACACCATATATTTT.

This rearrangement joins TRBV25-1 to TRBJ1-6; the D gene is possibly TRBD1 (6 bases). This CDR3 is 15 amino acids long. Germline loops: CDR1 MGHDK, CDR2 SYGVNS. Trimming stripped 6 bases from V and 8 bases from J, with 17 bases between. CDR3 DNA: TGTGCCAGCAGGGGAGGGGGACTGGGCGATTCACCCCTCCACTTT. Amino acid sequence: CASRGGGLGDSPLHF.